The 20 T cell receptor beta chains reported below all come from one sample, sequenced in a study of human T cells and chemical hapten exposure. TCRdb used MiXCR to reprocess the RACE reads, holding one entry per CDR3 protein. The sample records a few hundred thousand distinct CDR3 sequences, approximately 8.6% being singletons. Time point specified: pre-sensitization, week 0. Stated treatment: therapeutic diphenylcyclopropenone sensitization with weekly scalp DPC. The sequenced sample was whole blood, obtained in connection with sensitization to the hapten diphenylcyclopropenone (DPC). These receptor sequences come from a woman aged 40-49 years with alopecia areata. Some clones in this sample may be carry-over from other donors' samples.

This clonotype has a count of ten or more. This chain joins TRBV10-3 and TRBJ1-1; no reliable D call. The CDR3 contains 14 residues. Deletions cut 4 bases from V and 5 bases from J, with 14 bases between. The germline CDR1 and CDR2 sequences are ENHRY and SYGVKD. The DNA of the CDR3 is TGTGCCATCAGTGGTTTGGGTGAAGGGACTGAAGCTTTCTTT. This sequence encodes CAISGLGEGTEAFF.

A few counts support this clonotype. The chain is built from TRBV3-1 and TRBJ2-1, with D possibly matching TRBD2 (6 bases). The length of the CDR3 is 13 residues. The V end lost 1 base, the J end lost 8 bases, and 9 bases lay between the germline ends. Germline CDR1 LGHDT, CDR2 YNNKEL (reference sequence). The CDR3, as DNA: TGTGCCAGCAGCCAAGCTAGCGTTGATGAGCAGTTCTTC. It specifies CASSQASVDEQFF.

In the case of this clonotype: The junction departs from germline at one end; a sequencing error may be responsible. This chain uses TRBV24-1 with TRBJ2-1; 7 nucleotides align to TRBD1. The germline CDR1 and CDR2 sequences are KGHDR and SFDVKD. The CDR3 consists of 16 residues. The CDR3 is CATSEAPGQFYNDQFF. The DNA of the CDR3 is TGTGCCACCAGTGAAGCACCGGGACAGTTCTACAATGATCAGTTCTTC.

There are many counts of this clonotype. The chain joins TRBV11-2 to TRBJ2-3; 8 nucleotides agree with TRBD2. The CDR3 loop spans 13 amino acids. Looked up from germline, CDR1 is SGHAT and CDR2 is FQNNGV. V shed 6 bases and J 2 bases; nucleotides not matched to a gene: 1. The CDR3 nucleotides are TGTGCCAGCAGACTAGCGGCCACAGATACGCAGTATTTT. Translation: CASRLAATDTQYF.

V is TRBV20-1 and J is TRBJ2-7, with 9 bases that match TRBD1. The CDR3 spans 12 residues. Germline V gene sequence: CDR1 DFQATT, CDR2 SNEGSKA (reference sequence). As DNA, the CDR3 is TGCAGCGCCGGGACAGGGTTCTACGAGCAGTACTTC. It yields the protein CSAGTGFYEQYF.

This clonotype was observed at least ten times. The chain has TRBV4-3 and TRBJ2-5, with TRBD1 identical over 9 bases. CDR3 length: 17 residues. V was pared by 3 bases and J by 1 base, with 9 bases of the junction left unmatched. CDR1 and CDR2 from the germline V gene are LGHNA and YSLEER. The CDR3 protein is CASSQYTGTGPQETQYF. CDR3 in DNA: TGCGCCAGCAGCCAGTATACCGGGACAGGGCCCCAAGAGACCCAGTACTTC.

This clonotype was recorded a few times. The gene calls are TRBV6-2 or TRBV6-3 and TRBJ1-5, with D possibly matching TRBD1 (5 bases). Germline CDR1 reads MNHEY; CDR2 reads SVGEGT. Trimming removed 7 bases at V and 0 bases at J, with 10 bases between. CDR3 length: 14 amino acids. The DNA for the CDR3 is TGTGCCAGCACACGGGGGAATAGCAATCAGCCCCAGCATTTT. Protein: CASTRGNSNQPQHF.

This clonotype was counted between two and nine times. This rearrangement joins TRBV9 to TRBJ2-7, with D possibly matching TRBD2 (6 bases). Germline loops: CDR1 SGDLS, CDR2 YYNGEE. The V end lost 6 bases, the J end lost 1 base, and 17 bases lay between the germline ends. CDR3 length: 15 amino acids. The chain's CDR3 is CASTPQAGGSYEQYF. CDR3 bases: TGTGCCAGCACCCCCCAAGCGGGCGGTTCCTACGAGCAGTACTTC. The full variable domain, with the rest looked up from reference TRBV9 and TRBJ2-7, is DSGVTQTPKHLITATGQRVTLRCSPRSGDLSVYWYQQSLDQGLQFLIQYYNGEERAKGNILERFSAQQFPDLHSELNLSSLELGDSALYFCASTPQAGGSYEQYFGPGTRLTVT.

In this sample, this clonotype turned up a few times. V is TRBV12-3 or TRBV12-4 and J is TRBJ2-7; D gene ambiguous. CDR3 length: 14 residues. V lost 5 bases and J 1 base, leaving 12 bases between the germline ends. CDR3: CASSRQGPSYEQYF. As DNA, the CDR3 is TGTGCCAGCAGTCGACAAGGACCTTCCTACGAGCAGTACTTC.

This clonotype was seen only a few times. The CDR3 spells CSANPLQSGSGWVTEQFF. The CDR3 nucleotides are TGCAGTGCTAATCCCCTTCAATCAGGCAGCGGGTGGGTGACTGAGCAGTTCTTC. The chain joins TRBV20-1 to TRBJ2-1; perhaps TRBD2 as D (6 bases). Trimming removed 4 bases at V and 9 bases at J, with 31 bases between. CDR3 length equals 18 residues. CDR1 and CDR2 (germline): DFQATT, SNEGSKA (reference sequence).

The gene calls are TRBV12-3 or TRBV12-4 and TRBJ1-2; possibly TRBD1 for D (5 bases). The CDR3 extends over 13 amino acids. V was cut by 2 bases and J by 8 bases, with 12 bases left in between. CDR3 sequence (DNA): TGTGCCAGCAGTTTATGGGGCGCAGGGGGCTACACCTTC. Translation: CASSLWGAGGYTF.

This clonotype was detected only a few times. The chain joins TRBV12-3 or TRBV12-4 to TRBJ2-3; a weak D match, TRBD1 (5 bases). V was clipped by 6 bases and J by 8 bases, with 9 bases between them. CDR3 size: 11 residues. This CDR3 is CASRVGPTQYF. For the CDR3, the DNA is TGTGCCAGCAGGGTGGGGCCTACGCAGTATTTT.

V gene TRBV5-1 combines with J gene TRBJ2-2, with D unclear. V shed 4 bases and J shed 7 bases, with 20 bases lying between them. This CDR3 region has 16 residues. Germline lookup yields CDR1 SGHRS and CDR2 YFSETQ. The chain's CDR3 is CASSPWGSGPGGELFF. For the CDR3, the DNA is TGCGCCAGCAGCCCCTGGGGATCCGGGCCCGGCGGGGAGCTGTTTTTT.

This clonotype turned up a few times. The gene calls are TRBV12-3 or TRBV12-4 and TRBJ1-1; 7 bases align to TRBD1. The CDR3 contains 16 residues. V shed 4 bases, J shed 5 bases, and the junction held 13 bases outside the gene matches. CDR3 protein: CASSSQGQQGGTEAFF. The DNA of the CDR3 is TGTGCCAGCAGTTCCCAGGGACAGCAGGGAGGAACTGAAGCTTTCTTT.

Only a few counts were recorded for this clonotype. The V gene is TRBV20-1, the J gene TRBJ1-3; no clear D. The CDR3 has 14 residues. V lost 6 bases, J lost 0 bases, and 12 bases lay in between. Looked up from germline, CDR1 is DFQATT and CDR2 is SNEGSKA (reference sequence). CDR3 coding DNA: TGCAGTGCAAGCTCAGGAGGCTCTGGAAACACCATATATTTT. It codes for CSASSGGSGNTIYF.

This rearrangement joins TRBV27 to TRBJ1-1; the D is unclear. There are 13 residues in the CDR3. V was cut by 3 bases and J by 5 bases, with 10 bases left in between. Germline V gene sequence: CDR1 MNHEY, CDR2 SMNVEV (reference sequence). The CDR3 reads CASSLVSGTEAFF. The CDR3 coding sequence is TGTGCCAGCAGTTTGGTTTCGGGGACTGAAGCTTTCTTT.

The chain links TRBV6-2 or TRBV6-3 to TRBJ1-5; no firm D call. Looked up from germline, CDR1 is MNHEY and CDR2 is SVGEGT. CDR3 length: 12 amino acids. Trimming pared 8 bases from V and 2 bases from J, leaving 7 bases between. CDR3 bases: TGTGCCAGCGGGTGGGGCAATCAGCCCCAGCATTTT. This codes for CASGWGNQPQHF.

This clonotype occurred a few times. The chain couples TRBV6-2 or TRBV6-3 to TRBJ2-1, with D tentatively TRBD2 (8 bases). The CDR3 spans 22 residues. V lost 0 bases and J lost 7, with 34 bases in between. CDR1 MNHEY and CDR2 SVGEGT come from the germline V gene. The CDR3 loop is CASSYSAYPQGTSHSGMNEQFF. The CDR3 nucleotides read TGTGCCAGCAGTTACTCGGCCTACCCACAGGGGACTAGTCATTCGGGGATGAATGAGCAGTTCTTC.

This clonotype was seen repeatedly, ten times or more. The genes are TRBV5-1 and TRBJ2-3; maybe TRBD1 (6 bases). The V end was cut by 4 bases, the J end by 4 bases, with 10 bases between. The CDR3 loop spans 13 amino acids. In germline, CDR1 is SGHRS, CDR2 YFSETQ. The CDR3 nucleotides read TGCGCCAGCAGCCCCAGGACAGCAGATACGCAGTATTTT. Translated, it gives CASSPRTADTQYF.

This chain connects TRBV27 to TRBJ2-2; D gene uncertain. This CDR3 has 16 residues. Trimming took 0 bases from V and 1 from J, leaving 9 bases between them. The V gene's germline CDR1 is MNHEY and CDR2 SMNVEV (reference sequence). Here the CDR3 DNA reads TGTGCCAGCAGTTTATCCCTGCTGGTGAACACCGGGGAGCTGTTTTTT. Encoded protein: CASSLSLLVNTGELFF.